This T cell receptor (beta chain) was captured by sequencing in a study of blood T cell repertoires in COVID-19. Germline lookup yields CDR1 SGHAT and CDR2 FQNNGV. Unmatched junction bases numbered 11, after V lost 1 base and J lost 6 bases. The CDR3 covers 17 residues. TCRdb keeps only in-frame clones here, not all; method: immunoSEQ multiplex PCR. The sample has over 150,000 clones, about 90% seen once. The chain joins TRBV11-2 to TRBJ2-1; 8 nucleotides line up with TRBD2. Sequenced input: peripheral blood. The clonotype originates from a man in his fifties or sixties with acute or convalescent COVID-19. As DNA, the CDR3 is TGTGCCAGCAGCTTAGCGGGGGGGTTGAGTCGAGTCAATGAGCAGTTCTTC. Protein: CASSLAGGLSRVNEQFF.